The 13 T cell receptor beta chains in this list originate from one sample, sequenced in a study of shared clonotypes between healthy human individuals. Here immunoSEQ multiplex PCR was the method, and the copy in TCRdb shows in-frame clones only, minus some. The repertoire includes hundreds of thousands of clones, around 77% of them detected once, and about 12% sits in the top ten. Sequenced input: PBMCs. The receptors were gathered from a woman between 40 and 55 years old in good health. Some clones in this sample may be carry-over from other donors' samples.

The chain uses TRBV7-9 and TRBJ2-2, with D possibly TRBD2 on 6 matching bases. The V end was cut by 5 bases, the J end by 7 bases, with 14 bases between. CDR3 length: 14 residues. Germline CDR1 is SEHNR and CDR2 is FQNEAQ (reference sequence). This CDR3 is CASSTHSGGGELFF. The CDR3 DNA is TGTGCCAGCAGCACCCATAGCGGTGGCGGGGAGCTGTTTTTT. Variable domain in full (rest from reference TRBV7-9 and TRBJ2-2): DTGVSQNPRHKITKRGQNVTFRCDPISEHNRLYWYRQTLGQGPEFLTYFQNEAQLEKSRLLSDRFSAERPKGSFSTLEIQRTEQGDSAMYLCASSTHSGGGELFFGEGSRLTVL.

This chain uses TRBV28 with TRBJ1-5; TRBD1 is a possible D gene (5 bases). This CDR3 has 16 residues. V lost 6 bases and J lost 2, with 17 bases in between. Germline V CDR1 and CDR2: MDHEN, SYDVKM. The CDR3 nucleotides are TGTGCCAGCAGCCGAGGGTGGCAGGGAGGCAATCAGCCCCAGCATTTT. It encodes CASSRGWQGGNQPQHF.

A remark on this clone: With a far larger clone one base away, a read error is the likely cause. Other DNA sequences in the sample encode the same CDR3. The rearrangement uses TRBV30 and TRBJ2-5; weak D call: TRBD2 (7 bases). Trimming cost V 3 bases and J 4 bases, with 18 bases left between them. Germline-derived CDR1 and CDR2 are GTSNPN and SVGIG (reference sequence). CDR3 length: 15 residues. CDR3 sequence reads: CAWRGGLGLGETQYF. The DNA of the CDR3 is TGTGCCTGGAGGGGGGGGCTAGGTTTGGGAGAGACCCAGTACTTC.

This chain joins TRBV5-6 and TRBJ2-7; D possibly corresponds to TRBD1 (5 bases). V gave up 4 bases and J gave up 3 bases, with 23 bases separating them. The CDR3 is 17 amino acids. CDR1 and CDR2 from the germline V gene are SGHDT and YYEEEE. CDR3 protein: CASSIAYRLGASYEQYF. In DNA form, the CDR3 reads TGTGCCAGCAGCATCGCGTACAGGCTAGGGGCGAGCTACGAGCAGTACTTC.

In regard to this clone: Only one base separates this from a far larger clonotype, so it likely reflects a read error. The CDR3 nucleotides are TGTACCAGCAGCTCTGGAGAGTCCTACGAGCAGTACTTC. It codes for CTSSSGESYEQYF. V is TRBV7-2 and J is TRBJ2-7; no reliable D call. V gave up 4 bases and J gave up 1 base, with 8 bases separating them. This CDR3 is built from 13 residues. Germline V gives CDR1 SGHTA, CDR2 FQGNSA.

CDR3 protein: CASSLAGVTTGELFF. The CDR3 bases are TGCGCCAGCAGCTTGGCCGGCGTCACCACCGGGGAGCTGTTTTTT. The chain couples TRBV5-1 to TRBJ2-2, with D unclear. Trimming cost V 0 bases and J 4 bases, with 10 bases left between them. Germline V gene sequence: CDR1 SGHRS, CDR2 YFSETQ. The CDR3 is 15 residues long. Complete variable domain (other parts from reference TRBV5-1 and TRBJ2-2): KAGVTQTPRYLIKTRGQQVTLSCSPISGHRSVSWYQQTPGQGLQFLFEYFSETQRNKGNFPGRFSGRQFSNSRSEMNVSTLELGDSALYLCASSLAGVTTGELFFGEGSRLTVL.

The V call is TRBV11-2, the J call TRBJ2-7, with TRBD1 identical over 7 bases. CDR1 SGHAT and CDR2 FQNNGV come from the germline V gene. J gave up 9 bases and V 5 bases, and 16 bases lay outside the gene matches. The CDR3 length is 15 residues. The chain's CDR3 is CASSDRTGGFYGQYF. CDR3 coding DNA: TGTGCCAGCAGCGATCGGACAGGAGGTTTCTATGGGCAGTACTTC.

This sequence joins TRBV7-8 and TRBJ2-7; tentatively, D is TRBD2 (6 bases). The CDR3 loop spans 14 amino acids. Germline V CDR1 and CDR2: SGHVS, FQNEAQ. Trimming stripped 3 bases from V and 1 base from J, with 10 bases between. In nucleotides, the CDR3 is TGTGCCAGCAGCTTTCGACTAGATTCCTACGAGCAGTACTTC. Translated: CASSFRLDSYEQYF.

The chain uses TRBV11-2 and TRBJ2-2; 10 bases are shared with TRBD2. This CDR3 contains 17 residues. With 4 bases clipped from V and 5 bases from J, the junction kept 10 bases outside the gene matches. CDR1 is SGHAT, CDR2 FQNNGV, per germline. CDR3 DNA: TGTGCCAGCAGCTACCCCCTAGCGGGAGAGGGGACCGGGGAGCTGTTTTTT. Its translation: CASSYPLAGEGTGELFF.

Written as DNA, the CDR3 is TGTGCCAGCAGCTCCCAGAAGGGCTACACCTTC. This codes for CASSSQKGYTF. The chain has TRBV6-6 and TRBJ1-2; D not resolved. The germline V and J ends were trimmed by 6 bases and 8 bases, with 10 bases remaining between them. The CDR3 contains 11 residues. Germline V gives CDR1 MNHNY, CDR2 SVGAGI (reference sequence).

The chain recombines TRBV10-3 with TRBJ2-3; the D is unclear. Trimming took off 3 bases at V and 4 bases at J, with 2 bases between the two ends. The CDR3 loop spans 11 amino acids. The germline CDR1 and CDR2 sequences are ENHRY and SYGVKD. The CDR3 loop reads CAISDPDTQYF. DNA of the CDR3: TGTGCCATCAGTGACCCAGATACGCAGTATTTT.

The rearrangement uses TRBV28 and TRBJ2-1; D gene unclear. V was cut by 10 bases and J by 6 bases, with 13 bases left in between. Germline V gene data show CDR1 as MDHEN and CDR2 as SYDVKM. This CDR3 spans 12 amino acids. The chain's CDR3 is CATKGPVNEQFF. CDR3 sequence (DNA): TGTGCCACCAAAGGGCCCGTCAATGAGCAGTTCTTC.

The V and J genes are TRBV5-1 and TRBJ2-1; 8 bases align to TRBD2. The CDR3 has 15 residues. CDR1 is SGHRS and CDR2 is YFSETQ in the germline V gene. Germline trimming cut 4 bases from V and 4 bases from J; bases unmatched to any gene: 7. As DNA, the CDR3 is TGCGCCAGCAGCCTAAGCGGGAGCGGGTACAATGAGCAGTTCTTC. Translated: CASSLSGSGYNEQFF.